This entry concerns a single TCR beta chain. The antigen is not known. The study included ophthalmopathy patients with Clinical Activity Score at least 3, NOSPECS grade at least 4 and duration under 3 months. The study based diagnoses on clinical symptoms, serum thyroxine and TRAb, thyroid ultrasound and orbital computed tomography. 10 ml of fresh peripheral blood supplied the PBMCs. CDR1 MGHRA and CDR2 YSYEKL come from the germline V gene. V was cut by 2 bases and J by 2 bases, with 10 bases left in between. The CDR3 length is 15 residues. TCR beta CDR3 regions were amplified from RNA transcripts. HTBI primers drove first-round RT-PCR of the TCR CDR3. TCRdb re-called the multiplex PCR reads with MiXCR, one entry per CDR3 protein. The data show hundreds of thousands of distinct CDR3 sequences, around 15% seen once. This entry comes from a study of T cells in Graves' hyperthyroidism and ophthalmopathy.

Overall study findings and caveats: Clonotypes that were expanded in thyroid above 0.001 mostly appeared in blood too.

Sequenced input: blood. The sequence came from a middle-aged woman with Graves' ophthalmopathy. The gene calls are TRBV4-1 and TRBJ1-3; D uncertain. The CDR3 spells CASSQFGVAGNTIYF. The CDR3 nucleotides are TGCGCCAGCAGCCAATTCGGTGTGGCTGGAAACACCATATATTTT.